These 19 T cell receptor beta chains were sequenced from one sample in a study of cytomegalovirus exposure and HLA in healthy donors. Primers for the PCR totalled 60 Vbeta and 13 Jbeta. Assay used: immunoSEQ multiplex PCR; TCRdb lists only in-frame clones, some missing. The profile shows about 70,000 clones, 74% of them singletons. The sequencing input was PBMCs. Source of these receptors: a woman between 55 and 75 years old in good health and CMV-seropositive.

J is TRBJ2-4 and V is TRBV9; D unclear. V was shortened by 8 bases and J by 7 bases, with 13 bases between the two germline ends. The CDR3 totals 12 residues. CDR1 SGDLS and CDR2 YYNGEE come from the germline V gene. DNA for the CDR3: TGTGCCAGTTCAGGTTTGTTGAACATTCAGTACTTC. This encodes CASSGLLNIQYF.

The chain recombines TRBV7-6 with TRBJ1-5; TRBD1 matches 7 bases. V was clipped by 5 bases and J by 4 bases; unmatched bases: 14. CDR1 is SGHVS, CDR2 FNYEAQ, per germline. The CDR3 loop spans 17 amino acids. The CDR3 protein is CASSLMGAGQPNQPQHF. The CDR3 region has the DNA TGTGCCAGCAGCCTTATGGGGGCGGGACAGCCTAATCAGCCCCAGCATTTT.

V gene TRBV4-1 combines with J gene TRBJ1-2, with 9 positions matching TRBD1. V trimming: 4 bases; J trimming: 3 bases; junction bases outside the gene matches: 9. The germline CDR1 and CDR2 sequences are MGHRA and YSYEKL. The CDR3 spans 16 residues. CDR3 DNA: TGCGCCAGCAGCCTGACAGGGGGAGAAGACCACTATGGCTACACCTTC. Amino acid sequence: CASSLTGGEDHYGYTF.

This rearrangement joins TRBV5-1 to TRBJ2-3; TRBD1 is a possible D gene (6 bases). CDR3 length: 13 residues. Trimming pared 4 bases from V and 3 bases from J, leaving 9 bases between. From germline, CDR1 is SGHRS and CDR2 YFSETQ. The CDR3 coding sequence is TGCGCCAGCAGCAACGGACAGACAGATACGCAGTATTTT. Residues: CASSNGQTDTQYF.

In its sample, this clone was seen a few times. The chain couples TRBV5-6 to TRBJ2-1, with a possible D match to TRBD2 (6 bases). V was pared by 3 bases and J by 6 bases, with 10 bases between. The CDR3 loop spans 13 amino acids. Germline CDR1 reads SGHDT; CDR2 reads YYEEEE. CDR3 in DNA: TGTGCCAGCAGCTGGGGCGGGGTCAATGAGCAGTTCTTC. The encoded protein is CASSWGGVNEQFF.

The V call is TRBV5-1, the J call TRBJ2-2; possible D gene TRBD2, 6 bases. Trimming removed 4 bases at V and 7 bases at J, with 17 bases between. Germline CDR1 is SGHRS and CDR2 is YFSETQ. The CDR3 is 15 amino acids. CDR3 region: CASSPGVGGYGELFF. The CDR3 DNA sequence: TGCGCCAGCAGCCCGGGAGTCGGTGGTTACGGGGAGCTGTTTTTT.

V gene TRBV14 combines with J gene TRBJ2-5, with no clear D. The CDR3 is 12 amino acids. From germline, CDR1 is SGHDN and CDR2 FVKESK. The V and J ends lost 1 base and 7 bases respectively, with 7 bases between them. The CDR3 loop reads CASSQVSWTQYF. The DNA for the CDR3 is TGTGCCAGCAGCCAAGTTAGTTGGACCCAGTACTTC.

The rearrangement uses TRBV20-1 and TRBJ1-4; a weak D match, TRBD1 (5 bases). The length of the CDR3 is 11 residues. Germline V gene sequence: CDR1 DFQATT, CDR2 SNEGSKA (reference sequence). Trimming took off 7 bases at V and 5 bases at J, with 8 bases between the two ends. The CDR3 sequence is CSVRQNEKLFF. The CDR3 DNA reads as TGCAGTGTAAGACAGAATGAAAAACTGTTTTTT.

The chain is built from TRBV6-5 and TRBJ2-2; weak D call: TRBD1 (6 bases). This CDR3 has 14 amino acids. Germline-derived CDR1 and CDR2 are MNHEY and SVGAGI. Trimming took 2 bases from V and 4 from J, leaving 8 bases between them. CDR3 protein: CASSYPDSTGELFF. The CDR3 region has the DNA TGTGCCAGCAGTTACCCGGACAGCACCGGGGAGCTGTTTTTT.

This chain connects TRBV7-9 to TRBJ1-1, with D perhaps TRBD1 (6 bases). This CDR3 region has 14 residues. The V and J ends lost 2 bases and 3 bases respectively, with 10 bases between them. Germline V lookup: CDR1 SEHNR, CDR2 FQNEAQ (reference sequence). The CDR3 reads CASSLFSGDTEAFF. In nucleotides, the CDR3 is TGTGCCAGCAGCTTATTTTCAGGGGACACTGAAGCTTTCTTT.

V usage is TRBV18 and J usage is TRBJ2-3; perhaps TRBD1 as D (6 bases). CDR3 length equals 15 residues. Germline V gene sequence: CDR1 KGHSH, CDR2 LQKENI. Deletions cut 3 bases from V and 0 bases from J, with 10 bases between. CDR3 sequence reads: CASSPGTLSTDTQYF. The DNA of the CDR3 is TGTGCCAGCTCACCCGGGACACTCAGCACAGATACGCAGTATTTT. Combining the CDR3 with reference TRBV18 and TRBJ2-3 gives the whole variable domain NAGVMQNPRHLVRRRGQEARLRCSPMKGHSHVYWYRQLPEEGLKFMVYLQKENIIDESGMPKERFSAEFPKEGPSILRIQQVVRGDSAAYFCASSPGTLSTDTQYFGPGTRLTVL.

The rearrangement links TRBV5-1 to TRBJ1-5, with D unclear. Germline V gene data show CDR1 as SGHRS and CDR2 as YFSETQ. The CDR3 has 14 residues. Between the trimmed V and J ends, which lost 4 bases and 6 bases, there was a span of 14 bases. The CDR3 is CASSRLGLGQPQHF. As DNA, the CDR3 is TGCGCCAGCAGCCGACTGGGTTTGGGTCAGCCCCAGCATTTT.

This rearrangement joins TRBV6-1 to TRBJ2-1; 14 positions match TRBD2. V was clipped by 6 bases and J by 10 bases; unmatched bases: 5. This CDR3 region has 14 residues. The germline V gene encodes CDR1 MNHNS and CDR2 SASEGT. CDR3 nucleotides: TGTGCCAGCAGGGGGACTAGCGGGAGTGGCGAGCAGTTCTTC. Protein product: CASRGTSGSGEQFF.

The chain joins TRBV5-4 to TRBJ2-2; TRBD2 aligns across 15 bases. Unmatched junction bases numbered 11, after V lost 7 bases and J lost 4 bases. The germline CDR1 and CDR2 sequences are SGHNT and YYREEE (reference sequence). The CDR3 is 18 residues long. The CDR3 protein is CASARKGLAGGGTGELFF. The CDR3 DNA follows: TGTGCCAGCGCACGAAAGGGACTAGCGGGGGGAGGCACCGGGGAGCTGTTTTTT.

Of note for this clone: This specimen includes other DNA sequences encoding the same CDR3. The chain couples TRBV7-2 to TRBJ1-5, with TRBD1 identical over 7 bases. The CDR3 length is 15 residues. Germline V lookup: CDR1 SGHTA, CDR2 FQGNSA. The J segment lost 4 bases and the V segment lost 1 base, leaving 4 bases of the junction unmatched. The CDR3 loop is CASSLGDSSNQPQHF. Written as DNA, the CDR3 is TGTGCCAGCAGCTTAGGGGACAGCTCAAATCAGCCCCAGCATTTT.

The gene calls are TRBV18 and TRBJ2-1; 11 nucleotides align to TRBD2. CDR1 is KGHSH, CDR2 LQKENI, per germline. This CDR3 has 15 amino acids. The junction had 3 bases not matched to a gene; V was cut back by 3 bases and J by 5 bases. The CDR3 here is CASSPLAGGDNEQFF. The CDR3 DNA is TGTGCCAGCTCACCCCTAGCGGGGGGCGACAATGAGCAGTTCTTC.

J is TRBJ2-3 and V is TRBV19, with D perhaps matching TRBD2 (6 bases). CDR3 size: 16 residues. V was cut by 3 bases and J by 2 bases, with 15 bases left in between. Germline V gene sequence: CDR1 LNHDA, CDR2 SQIVND (reference sequence). CDR3 region: CASSIGRHPNTDTQYF. CDR3 DNA sequence: TGTGCCAGTAGTATTGGGAGGCACCCAAACACAGATACGCAGTATTTT.

The rearrangement links TRBV30 to TRBJ1-1; D gene ambiguous. Germline loops: CDR1 GTSNPN, CDR2 SVGIG (reference sequence). The V end was cut by 2 bases, the J end by 4 bases, with 8 bases between. The CDR3 is 12 residues long. The DNA for the CDR3 is TGTGCCTGGAGTACCGGACTCACTGAAGCTTTCTTT. Amino acid sequence: CAWSTGLTEAFF.

This chain's CDR3 is CASSYGNRGQGYGYTF. For the CDR3, the DNA is TGTGCCAGCAGTTACGGTAACAGGGGGCAAGGCTATGGCTACACCTTC. The chain joins TRBV6-5 to TRBJ1-2, with 9 bases that match TRBD1. The germline V gene has CDR1 MNHEY and CDR2 SVGAGI. The J segment lost 4 bases and the V segment lost 2 bases, leaving 8 bases of the junction unmatched. The CDR3 totals 16 residues.